One sample yielded the 14 T cell receptor beta chains listed below, sequenced in a study of OX40 agonist ivuxolimab in advanced cancers. Using immunoSEQ multiplex PCR, the repertoire was profiled, and TCRdb retains in-frame clones only, with some absent. This table holds some 46,000 clones, approximately 88% found once. The starting material was CD4+ or CD8+ T cells sorted from blood, obtained in a trial of the OX40 agonist ivuxolimab. Receptor source: an adult with an advanced solid tumor such as melanoma, head and neck, liver or kidney cancer.

This clone came up many times. The V call is TRBV5-1, the J call TRBJ1-2, with 7 bases lining up with TRBD1. Germline CDR1 is SGHRS and CDR2 is YFSETQ. The CDR3 spans 16 residues. The ends lost 4 bases at V and 3 bases at J; junction bases unmatched: 12. In DNA, the CDR3 is TGCGCCAGCAGCCCCTTCGATAGGGACAGTGACTATGGCTACACCTTC. Its protein product is CASSPFDRDSDYGYTF.

The chain recombines TRBV14 with TRBJ2-1, with 11 bases aligning to TRBD1. The length of the CDR3 is 19 residues. CDR1 is SGHDN and CDR2 is FVKESK in the germline V gene. The V gene end was trimmed by 1 base and the J gene end by 4 bases; junction bases not matched to a gene: 12. CDR3 nucleotide sequence: TGTGCCAGCAGCCAAGGGACAGGGGGCGCGAGATTAAGGTACAATGAGCAGTTCTTC. This translates into CASSQGTGGARLRYNEQFF. Together with reference TRBV14 and TRBJ2-1, the CDR3 gives the full variable domain: EAGVTQFPSHSVIEKGQTVTLRCDPISGHDNLYWYRRVMGKEIKFLLHFVKESKQDESGMPNNRFLAERTGGTYSTLKVQPAELEDSGVYFCASSQGTGGARLRYNEQFFGPGTRLTVL.

CDR3 loop: CASSQGWGAYEQFF. The CDR3 region has the DNA TGCGCCAGCAGCCAAGGATGGGGGGCTTATGAGCAGTTCTTC. The genes are TRBV4-3 and TRBJ2-1, with D perhaps given as TRBD1 or TRBD2 (6 bases each). The CDR3 sequence is 14 residues long. Germline V gives CDR1 LGHNA, CDR2 YSLEER. Trimming stripped 1 base from V and 8 bases from J, with 12 bases between.

The chain employs TRBV7-8 and TRBJ2-5; D is possibly TRBD2 (6 bases). The CDR3 runs to 17 residues. CDR1 is SGHVS, CDR2 FQNEAQ, per germline. Trimming pared 5 bases from V and 0 bases from J, leaving 19 bases between. The DNA for the CDR3 is TGTGCCAGCAGCCTCACTGCTAGCGCTATTCACCAAGAGACCCAGTACTTC. Protein product: CASSLTASAIHQETQYF.

The V gene is TRBV5-6, the J gene TRBJ1-1; D is unclear. Trimming shortened V by 0 bases and J by 3 bases, and 0 bases separated the two germline ends. The germline V gene encodes CDR1 SGHDT and CDR2 YYEEEE. The CDR3 spans 11 residues. DNA for the CDR3: TGTGCCAGCAGCTTGGACACTGAAGCTTTCTTT. It yields the protein CASSLDTEAFF.

The V and J genes are TRBV18 and TRBJ1-2; D gene uncertain. Germline V gene sequence: CDR1 KGHSH, CDR2 LQKENI. This CDR3 has 14 amino acids. Trimming cost V 0 bases and J 5 bases, with 10 bases left between them. CDR3 DNA: TGTGCCAGCTCACCACCCCAGCCTCCTTATGGCTACACCTTC. Protein product: CASSPPQPPYGYTF.

This chain uses TRBV9 with TRBJ2-3; tentatively, D is TRBD2 (5 bases). From germline, CDR1 is SGDLS and CDR2 YYNGEE. The CDR3 runs 15 residues. V shed 4 bases and J shed 6 bases, with 18 bases lying between them. The DNA of the CDR3 is TGTGCCAGCAGCCCCCAGGACTCGGTGTATGATACGCAGTATTTT. This gives the protein CASSPQDSVYDTQYF.

This rearrangement joins TRBV7-9 to TRBJ1-1; no firm D call. Germline V gives CDR1 SEHNR, CDR2 FQNEAQ (reference sequence). CDR3 length: 10 amino acids. The V and J ends lost 1 base and 10 bases respectively, with 4 bases between them. The DNA of the CDR3 is TGTGCCAGCAGCTTAGAGGGAGCTTTCTTT. Amino acids: CASSLEGAFF.

The chain couples TRBV6-5 to TRBJ2-1; no clear D. Trimming removed 0 bases from V and 4 bases from J, with 4 bases in between. This CDR3 has 13 residues. Germline V lookup: CDR1 MNHEY, CDR2 SVGAGI. The CDR3, as DNA: TGTGCCAGCAGTTACTCCGGGTACAATGAGCAGTTCTTC. This sequence encodes CASSYSGYNEQFF.

The rearrangement links TRBV7-8 to TRBJ1-1, with D possibly being TRBD1 (5 bases). The V end was cut by 1 base, the J end by 3 bases, with 12 bases between. Germline CDR1 SGHVS, CDR2 FQNEAQ. The CDR3 contains 15 residues. The CDR3 nucleotides read TGTGCCAGCAGCTTAGGTTCAGGGCCGGACACTGAAGCTTTCTTT. It specifies CASSLGSGPDTEAFF.

This rearrangement joins TRBV29-1 to TRBJ2-1; no firm D call. Trimming shortened V by 0 bases and J by 0 bases, and 12 bases separated the two germline ends. This CDR3 comprises 16 residues. The germline CDR1 and CDR2 sequences are SQVTM and ANQGSEA. The CDR3 nucleotides are TGCAGCGTTGAAGACCCGTTTGTCACCTCCTACAATGAGCAGTTCTTC. Residues: CSVEDPFVTSYNEQFF.

The V call is TRBV27, the J call TRBJ2-1, with 9 bases that match TRBD2. J was trimmed by 9 bases and V by 3 bases; bases with no gene match: 6. The germline V gene has CDR1 MNHEY and CDR2 SMNVEV (reference sequence). The CDR3 extends over 14 amino acids. The CDR3 here is CASSFGRGGAEQFF. The DNA of the CDR3 is TGTGCCAGCAGTTTTGGGCGGGGGGGTGCTGAGCAGTTCTTC.

CDR3 amino acids: CASGLGGIGETQYF. CDR3 coding DNA: TGTGCTAGTGGTTTGGGGGGAATCGGAGAGACCCAGTACTTC. The chain recombines TRBV12-5 with TRBJ2-5; D ambiguous. The CDR3 runs to 14 residues. Deletions cut 1 base from V and 4 bases from J, with 10 bases between. Germline CDR1 LGHNT, CDR2 FRNRAP.

J is TRBJ2-3 and V is TRBV5-4; 10 bases match TRBD1. Trimming cost V 5 bases and J 4 bases; bases outside gene matches: 7. Germline assignment: CDR1 SGHNT and CDR2 YYREEE (reference sequence). The CDR3 totals 15 residues. CDR3 protein: CASSKGTGEADTQYF. DNA of the CDR3: TGTGCCAGCAGTAAGGGGACAGGGGAAGCAGATACGCAGTATTTT.